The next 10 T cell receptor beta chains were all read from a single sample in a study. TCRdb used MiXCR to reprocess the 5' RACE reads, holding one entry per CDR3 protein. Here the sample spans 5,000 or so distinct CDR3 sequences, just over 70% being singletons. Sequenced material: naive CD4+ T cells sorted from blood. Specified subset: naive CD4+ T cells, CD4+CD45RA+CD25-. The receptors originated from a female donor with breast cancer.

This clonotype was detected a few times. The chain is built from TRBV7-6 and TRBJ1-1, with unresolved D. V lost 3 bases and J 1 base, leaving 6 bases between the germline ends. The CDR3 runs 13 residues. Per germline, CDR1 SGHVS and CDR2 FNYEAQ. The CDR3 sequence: CASSFSRNTEAFF. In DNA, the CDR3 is TGTGCCAGCAGCTTCTCAAGGAACACTGAAGCTTTCTTT.

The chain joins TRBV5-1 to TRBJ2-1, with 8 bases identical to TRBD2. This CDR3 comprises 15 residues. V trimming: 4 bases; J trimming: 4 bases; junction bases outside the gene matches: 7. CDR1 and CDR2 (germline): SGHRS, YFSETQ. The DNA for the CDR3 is TGCGCCAGCAGCACCTCCGGGACTAGTTACAATGAGCAGTTCTTC. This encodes CASSTSGTSYNEQFF.

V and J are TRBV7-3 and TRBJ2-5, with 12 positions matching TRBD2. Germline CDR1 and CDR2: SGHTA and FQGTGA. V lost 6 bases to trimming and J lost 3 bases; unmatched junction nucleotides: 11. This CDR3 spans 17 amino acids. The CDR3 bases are TGTGCCAGCAGTCTAAAATCGGCTAGCGGGGGGGAAGAGACCCAGTACTTC. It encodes CASSLKSASGGEETQYF.

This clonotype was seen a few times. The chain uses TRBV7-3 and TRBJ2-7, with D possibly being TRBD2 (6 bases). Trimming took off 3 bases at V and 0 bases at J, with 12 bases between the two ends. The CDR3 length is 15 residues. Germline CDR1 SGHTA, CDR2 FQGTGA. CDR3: CASSFGGAHSYEQYF. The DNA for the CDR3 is TGTGCCAGCAGCTTCGGGGGTGCGCACTCCTACGAGCAGTACTTC.

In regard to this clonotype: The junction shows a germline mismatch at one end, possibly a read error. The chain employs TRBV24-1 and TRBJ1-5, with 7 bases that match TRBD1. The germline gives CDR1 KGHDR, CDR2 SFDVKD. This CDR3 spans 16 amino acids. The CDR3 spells CATGESDRDLWKPQHF. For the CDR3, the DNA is TGTGCCACCGGTGAGTCCGACAGGGACCTCTGGAAGCCCCAGCATTTT.

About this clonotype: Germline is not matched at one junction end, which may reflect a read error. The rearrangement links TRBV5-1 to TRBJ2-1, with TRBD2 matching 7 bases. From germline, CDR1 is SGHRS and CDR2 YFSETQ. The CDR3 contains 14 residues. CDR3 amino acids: CANSLSGGNNEQFF. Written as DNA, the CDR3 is TGCGCCAACAGCTTGTCCGGGGGGAACAATGAGCAGTTCTTC.

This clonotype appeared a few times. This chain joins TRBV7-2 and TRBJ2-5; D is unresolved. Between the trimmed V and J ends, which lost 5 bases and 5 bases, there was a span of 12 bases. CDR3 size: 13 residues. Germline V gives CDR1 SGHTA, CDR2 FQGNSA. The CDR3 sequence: CASSQDPTETQYF. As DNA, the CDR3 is TGTGCCAGCAGCCAAGACCCAACCGAGACCCAGTACTTC.

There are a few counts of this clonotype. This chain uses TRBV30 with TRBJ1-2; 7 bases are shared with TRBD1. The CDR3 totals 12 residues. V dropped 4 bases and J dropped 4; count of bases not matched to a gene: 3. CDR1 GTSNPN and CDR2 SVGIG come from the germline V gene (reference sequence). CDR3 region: CAWNGQVYGYTF. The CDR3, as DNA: TGTGCCTGGAACGGACAGGTCTATGGCTACACCTTC.

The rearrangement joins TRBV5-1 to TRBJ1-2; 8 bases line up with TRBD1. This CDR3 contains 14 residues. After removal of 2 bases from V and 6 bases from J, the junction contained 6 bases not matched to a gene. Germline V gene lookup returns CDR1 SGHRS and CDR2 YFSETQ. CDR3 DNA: TGCGCCAGCAGCTTCCGGGACAGGTTCCATGGCTACACCTTC. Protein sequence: CASSFRDRFHGYTF.

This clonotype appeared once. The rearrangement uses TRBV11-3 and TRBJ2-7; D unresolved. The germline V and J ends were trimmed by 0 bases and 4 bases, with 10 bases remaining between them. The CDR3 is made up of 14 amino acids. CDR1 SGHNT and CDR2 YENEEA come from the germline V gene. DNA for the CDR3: TGTGCCAGCAGCTTAGATACCGGAACTTACGAGCAGTACTTC. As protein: CASSLDTGTYEQYF.